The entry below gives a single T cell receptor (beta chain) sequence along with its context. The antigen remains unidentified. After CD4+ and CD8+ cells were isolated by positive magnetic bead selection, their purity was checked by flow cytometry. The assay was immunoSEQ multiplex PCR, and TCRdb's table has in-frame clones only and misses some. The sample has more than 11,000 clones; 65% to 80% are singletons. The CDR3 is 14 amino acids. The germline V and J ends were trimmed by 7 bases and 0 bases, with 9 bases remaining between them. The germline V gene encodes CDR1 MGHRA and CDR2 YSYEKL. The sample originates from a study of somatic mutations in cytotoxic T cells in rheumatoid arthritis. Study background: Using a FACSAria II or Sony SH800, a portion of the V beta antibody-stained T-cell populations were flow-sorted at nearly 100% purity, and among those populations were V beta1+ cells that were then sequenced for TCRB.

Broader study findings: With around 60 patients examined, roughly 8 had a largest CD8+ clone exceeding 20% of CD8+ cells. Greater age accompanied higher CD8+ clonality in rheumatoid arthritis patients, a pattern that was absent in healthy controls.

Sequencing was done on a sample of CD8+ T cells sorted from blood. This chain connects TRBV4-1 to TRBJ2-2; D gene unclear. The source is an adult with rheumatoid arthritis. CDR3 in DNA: TGCGCCAGCACAGGCTCCACGAACACCGGGGAGCTGTTTTTT. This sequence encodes CASTGSTNTGELFF.